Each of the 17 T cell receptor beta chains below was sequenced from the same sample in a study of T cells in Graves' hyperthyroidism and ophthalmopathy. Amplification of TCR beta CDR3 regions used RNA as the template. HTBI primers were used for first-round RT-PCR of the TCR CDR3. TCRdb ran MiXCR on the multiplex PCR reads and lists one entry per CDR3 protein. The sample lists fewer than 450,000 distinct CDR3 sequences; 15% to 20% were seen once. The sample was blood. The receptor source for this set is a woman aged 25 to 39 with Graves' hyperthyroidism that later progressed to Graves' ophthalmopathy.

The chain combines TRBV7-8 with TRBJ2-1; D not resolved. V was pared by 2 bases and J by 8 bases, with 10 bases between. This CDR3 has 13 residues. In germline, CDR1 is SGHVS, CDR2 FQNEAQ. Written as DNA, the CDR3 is TGTGCCAGCAGCTTACTCATCAGAGATGAGCAGTTCTTC. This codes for CASSLLIRDEQFF.

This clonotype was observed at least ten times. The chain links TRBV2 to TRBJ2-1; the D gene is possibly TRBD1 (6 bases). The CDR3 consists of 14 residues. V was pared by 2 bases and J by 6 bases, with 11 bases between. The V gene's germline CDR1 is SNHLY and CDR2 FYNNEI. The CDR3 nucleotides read TGTGCCAGCAGTGAATCAGGGGCAAGCAATGAGCAGTTCTTC. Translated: CASSESGASNEQFF.

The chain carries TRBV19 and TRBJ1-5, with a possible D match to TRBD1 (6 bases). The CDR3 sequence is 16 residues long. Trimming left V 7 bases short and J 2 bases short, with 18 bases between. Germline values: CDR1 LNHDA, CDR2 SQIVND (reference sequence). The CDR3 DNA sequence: TGTGCCAGTATAAGGGGTACAGGGATCGGCAATCAGCCCCAGCATTTT. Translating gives CASIRGTGIGNQPQHF. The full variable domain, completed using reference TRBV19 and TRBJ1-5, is DGGITQSPKYLFRKEGQNVTLSCEQNLNHDAMYWYRQDPGQGLRLIYYSQIVNDFQKGDIAEGYSVSREKKESFPLTVTSAQKNPTAFYLCASIRGTGIGNQPQHFGDGTRLSIL.

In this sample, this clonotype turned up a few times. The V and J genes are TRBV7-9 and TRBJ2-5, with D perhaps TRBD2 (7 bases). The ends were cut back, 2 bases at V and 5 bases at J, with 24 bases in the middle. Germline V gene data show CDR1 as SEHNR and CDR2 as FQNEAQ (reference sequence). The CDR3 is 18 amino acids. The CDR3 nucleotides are TGTGCCAGCAGCTTACCGGCCTCCGGGGGCGGGAGACGGGAGACCCAGTACTTC. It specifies CASSLPASGGGRRETQYF.

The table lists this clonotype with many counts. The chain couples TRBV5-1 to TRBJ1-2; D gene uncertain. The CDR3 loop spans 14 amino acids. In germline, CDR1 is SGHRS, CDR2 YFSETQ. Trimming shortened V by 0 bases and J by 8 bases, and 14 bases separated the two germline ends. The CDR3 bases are TGCGCCAGCAGCTTGGCGGCTATGGGATTCGGCTACACCTTC. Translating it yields CASSLAAMGFGYTF.

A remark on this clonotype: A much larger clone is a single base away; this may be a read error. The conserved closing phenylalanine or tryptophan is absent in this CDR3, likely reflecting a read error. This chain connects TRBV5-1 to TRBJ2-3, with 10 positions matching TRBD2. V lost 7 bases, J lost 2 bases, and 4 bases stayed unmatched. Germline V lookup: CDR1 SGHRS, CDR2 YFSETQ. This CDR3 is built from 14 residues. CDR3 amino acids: CASGLADYTDTQYL. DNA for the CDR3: TGCGCCAGCGGACTAGCGGATTACACAGATACGCAGTATCTT.

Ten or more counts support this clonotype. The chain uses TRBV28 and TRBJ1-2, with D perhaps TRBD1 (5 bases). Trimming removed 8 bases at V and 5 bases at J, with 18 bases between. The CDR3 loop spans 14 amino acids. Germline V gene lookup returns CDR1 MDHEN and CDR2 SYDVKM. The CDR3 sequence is CASEGVDGLYGYTF. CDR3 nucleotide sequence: TGTGCCAGCGAAGGGGTAGACGGCCTTTATGGCTACACCTTC.

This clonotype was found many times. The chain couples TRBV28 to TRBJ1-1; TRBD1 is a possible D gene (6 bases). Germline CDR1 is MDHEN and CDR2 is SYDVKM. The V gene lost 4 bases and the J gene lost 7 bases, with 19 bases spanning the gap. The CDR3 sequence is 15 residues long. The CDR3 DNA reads TGTGCCAGCAGTTCACCGGGACACCCTTCTAATGAAGCTTTCTTT. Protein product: CASSSPGHPSNEAFF.

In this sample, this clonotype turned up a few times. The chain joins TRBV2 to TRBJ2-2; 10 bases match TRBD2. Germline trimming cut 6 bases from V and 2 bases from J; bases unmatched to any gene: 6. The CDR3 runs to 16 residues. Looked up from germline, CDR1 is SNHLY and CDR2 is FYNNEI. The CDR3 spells CASRPLLAGNTGELFF. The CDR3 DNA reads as TGTGCCAGCAGACCTTTACTAGCGGGAAACACCGGGGAGCTGTTTTTT.

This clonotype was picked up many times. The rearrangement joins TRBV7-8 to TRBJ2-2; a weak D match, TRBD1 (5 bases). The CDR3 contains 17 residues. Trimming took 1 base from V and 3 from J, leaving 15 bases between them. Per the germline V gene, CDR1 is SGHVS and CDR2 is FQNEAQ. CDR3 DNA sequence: TGTGCCAGCAGCTTAGTTGGTTCCAGGGCGGACACCGGGGAGCTGTTTTTT. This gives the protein CASSLVGSRADTGELFF.

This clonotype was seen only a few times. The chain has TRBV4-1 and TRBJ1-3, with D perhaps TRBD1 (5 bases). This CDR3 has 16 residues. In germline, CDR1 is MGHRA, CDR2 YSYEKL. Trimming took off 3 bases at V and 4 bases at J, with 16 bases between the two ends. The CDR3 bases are TGCGCCAGCAGCCAGCAACCAGGGTCTTGGGGAAACACCATATATTTT. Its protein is CASSQQPGSWGNTIYF.

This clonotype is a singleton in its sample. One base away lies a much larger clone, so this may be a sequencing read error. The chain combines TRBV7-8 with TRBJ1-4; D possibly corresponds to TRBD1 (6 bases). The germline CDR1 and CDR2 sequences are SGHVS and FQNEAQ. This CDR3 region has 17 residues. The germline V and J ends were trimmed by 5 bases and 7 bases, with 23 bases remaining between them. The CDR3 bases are TGTGCCAGCAGCCGCCTTATTTTGGGGGCAGACAGTGAAAAACTGTTTTTT. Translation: CASSRLILGADSEKLFF.

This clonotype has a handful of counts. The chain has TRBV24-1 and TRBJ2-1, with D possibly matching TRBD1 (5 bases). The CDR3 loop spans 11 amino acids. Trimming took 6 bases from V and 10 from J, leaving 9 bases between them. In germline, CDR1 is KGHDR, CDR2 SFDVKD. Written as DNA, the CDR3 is TGTGCCACCAGTCCAGGGCGAGAGCAGTTCTTC. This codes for CATSPGREQFF.

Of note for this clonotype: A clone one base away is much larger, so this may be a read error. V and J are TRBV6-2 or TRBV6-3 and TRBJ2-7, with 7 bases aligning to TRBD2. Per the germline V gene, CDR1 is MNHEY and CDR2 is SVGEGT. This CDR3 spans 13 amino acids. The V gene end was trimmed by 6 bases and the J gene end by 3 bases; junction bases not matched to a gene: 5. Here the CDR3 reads CASSYGTNYEQYF. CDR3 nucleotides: TGTGCCAGCAGCTACGGGACTAACTACGAGCAGTACTTC.

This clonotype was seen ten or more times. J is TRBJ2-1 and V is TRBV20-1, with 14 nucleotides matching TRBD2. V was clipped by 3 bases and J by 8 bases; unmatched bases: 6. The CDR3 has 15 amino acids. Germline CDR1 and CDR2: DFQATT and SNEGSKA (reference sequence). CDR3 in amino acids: CSASPGLAGGHEQFF. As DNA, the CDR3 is TGCAGTGCTAGCCCCGGACTAGCGGGAGGCCATGAGCAGTTCTTC.

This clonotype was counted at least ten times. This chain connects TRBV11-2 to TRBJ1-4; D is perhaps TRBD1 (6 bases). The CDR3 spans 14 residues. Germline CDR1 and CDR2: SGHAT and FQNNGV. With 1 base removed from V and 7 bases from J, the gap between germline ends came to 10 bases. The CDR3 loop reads CASSLVRGREKLFF. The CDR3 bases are TGTGCCAGCAGCTTAGTCAGGGGACGTGAAAAACTGTTTTTT.

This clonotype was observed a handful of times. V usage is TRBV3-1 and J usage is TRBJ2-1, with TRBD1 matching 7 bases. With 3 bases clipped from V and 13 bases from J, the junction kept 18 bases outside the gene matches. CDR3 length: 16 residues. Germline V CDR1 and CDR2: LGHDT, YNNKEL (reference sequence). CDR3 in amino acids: CASSQIGATGTVGQFF. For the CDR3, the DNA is TGTGCCAGCAGCCAGATCGGCGCCACCGGGACAGTAGGTCAGTTCTTC.